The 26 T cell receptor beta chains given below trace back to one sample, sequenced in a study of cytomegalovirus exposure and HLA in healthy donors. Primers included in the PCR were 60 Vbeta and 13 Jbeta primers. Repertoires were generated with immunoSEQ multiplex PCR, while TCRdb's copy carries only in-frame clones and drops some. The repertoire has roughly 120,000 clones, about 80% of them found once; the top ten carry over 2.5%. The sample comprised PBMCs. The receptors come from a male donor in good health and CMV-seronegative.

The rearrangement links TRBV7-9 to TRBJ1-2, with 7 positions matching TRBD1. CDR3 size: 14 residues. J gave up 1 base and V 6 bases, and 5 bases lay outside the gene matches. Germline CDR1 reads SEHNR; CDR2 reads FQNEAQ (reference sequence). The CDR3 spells CASSRGTDNYGYTF. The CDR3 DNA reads TGTGCCAGCAGTCGCGGGACAGATAACTATGGCTACACCTTC.

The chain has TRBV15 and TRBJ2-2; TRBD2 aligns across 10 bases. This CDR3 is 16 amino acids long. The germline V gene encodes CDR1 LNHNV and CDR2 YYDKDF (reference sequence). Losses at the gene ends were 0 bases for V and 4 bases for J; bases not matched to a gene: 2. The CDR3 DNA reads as TGTGCCACCAGCAGAGATCTAGCGGGAGCCACCGGGGAGCTGTTTTTT. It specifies CATSRDLAGATGELFF. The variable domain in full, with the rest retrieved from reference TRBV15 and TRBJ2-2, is DAMVIQNPRYQVTQFGKPVTLSCSQTLNHNVMYWYQQKSSQAPKLLFHYYDKDFNNEADTPDNFQSRRPNTSFCFLDIRSPGLGDTAMYLCATSRDLAGATGELFFGEGSRLTVL.

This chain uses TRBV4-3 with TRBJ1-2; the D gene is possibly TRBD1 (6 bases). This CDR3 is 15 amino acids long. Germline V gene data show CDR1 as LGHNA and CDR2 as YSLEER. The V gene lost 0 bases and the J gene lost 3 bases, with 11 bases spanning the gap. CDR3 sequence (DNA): TGCGCCAGCAGCCAAGAATACAGGGTTCACTATGGCTACACCTTC. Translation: CASSQEYRVHYGYTF.

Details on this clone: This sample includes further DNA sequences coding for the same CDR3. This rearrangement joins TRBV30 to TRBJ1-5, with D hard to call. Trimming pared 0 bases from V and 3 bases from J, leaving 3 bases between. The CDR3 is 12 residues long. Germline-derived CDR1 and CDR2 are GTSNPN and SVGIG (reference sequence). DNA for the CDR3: TGTGCCTGGAGTGTACTCAATCAGCCCCAGCATTTT. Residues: CAWSVLNQPQHF.

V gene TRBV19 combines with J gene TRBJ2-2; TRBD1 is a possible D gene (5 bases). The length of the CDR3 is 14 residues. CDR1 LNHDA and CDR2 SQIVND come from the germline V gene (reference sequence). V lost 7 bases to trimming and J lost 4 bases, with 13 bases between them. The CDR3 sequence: CASTTTVSTGELFF. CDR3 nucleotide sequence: TGTGCCAGTACCACGACAGTGTCCACCGGGGAGCTGTTTTTT.

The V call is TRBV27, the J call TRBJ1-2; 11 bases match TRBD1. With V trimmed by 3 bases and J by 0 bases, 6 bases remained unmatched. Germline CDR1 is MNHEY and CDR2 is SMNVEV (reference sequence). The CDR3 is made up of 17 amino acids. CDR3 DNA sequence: TGTGCCAGCAGTTTTTATCCGGGACAGGGGGCTAACTATGGCTACACCTTC. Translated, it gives CASSFYPGQGANYGYTF.

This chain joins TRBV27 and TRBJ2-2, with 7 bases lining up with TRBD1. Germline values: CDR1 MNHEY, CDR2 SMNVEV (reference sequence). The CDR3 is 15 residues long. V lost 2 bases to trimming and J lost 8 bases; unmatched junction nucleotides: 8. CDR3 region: CASSLTSGGGGELFF. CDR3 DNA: TGTGCCAGCAGTTTAACCTCAGGGGGTGGGGGGGAGCTGTTTTTT.

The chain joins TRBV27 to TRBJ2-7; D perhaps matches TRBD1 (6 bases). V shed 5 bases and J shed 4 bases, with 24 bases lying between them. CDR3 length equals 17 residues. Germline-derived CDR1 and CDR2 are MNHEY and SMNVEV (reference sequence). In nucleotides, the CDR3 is TGTGCCAGCAGTCTCTCGCCCACAGGGTGGGGTAAATACGAGCAGTACTTC. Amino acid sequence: CASSLSPTGWGKYEQYF.

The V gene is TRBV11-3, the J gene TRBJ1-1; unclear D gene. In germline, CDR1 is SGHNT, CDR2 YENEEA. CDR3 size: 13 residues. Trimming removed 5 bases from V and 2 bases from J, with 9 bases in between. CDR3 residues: CASSVERNTEAFF. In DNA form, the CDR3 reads TGTGCCAGCAGCGTCGAGAGAAACACTGAAGCTTTCTTT.

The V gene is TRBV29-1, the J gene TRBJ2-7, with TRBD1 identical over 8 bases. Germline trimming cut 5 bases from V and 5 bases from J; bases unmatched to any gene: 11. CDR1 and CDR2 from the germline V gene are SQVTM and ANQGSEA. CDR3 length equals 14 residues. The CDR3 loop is CSVHTQGARDEQYF. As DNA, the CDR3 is TGCAGCGTTCACACTCAGGGGGCACGGGACGAGCAGTACTTC.

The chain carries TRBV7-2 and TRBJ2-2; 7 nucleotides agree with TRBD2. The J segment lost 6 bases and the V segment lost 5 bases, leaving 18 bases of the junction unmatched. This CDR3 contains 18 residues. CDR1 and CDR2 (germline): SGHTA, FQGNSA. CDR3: CASSPRPRLAPTSGELFF. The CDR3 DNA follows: TGTGCCAGCAGCCCGCGGCCCAGACTAGCCCCTACGTCCGGGGAGCTGTTTTTT.

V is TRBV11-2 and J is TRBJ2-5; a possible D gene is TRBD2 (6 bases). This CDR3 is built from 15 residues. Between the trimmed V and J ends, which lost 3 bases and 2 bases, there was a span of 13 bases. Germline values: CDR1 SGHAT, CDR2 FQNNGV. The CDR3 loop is CASSLATRAQETQYF. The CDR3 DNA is TGTGCCAGCAGCTTGGCGACTAGGGCGCAAGAGACCCAGTACTTC.

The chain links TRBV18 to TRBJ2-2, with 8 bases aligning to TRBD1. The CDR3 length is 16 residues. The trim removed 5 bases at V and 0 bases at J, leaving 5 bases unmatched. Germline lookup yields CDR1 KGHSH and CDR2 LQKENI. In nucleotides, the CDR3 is TGTGCCAGCTCATCACTGACAGGGGCGAACACCGGGGAGCTGTTTTTT. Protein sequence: CASSSLTGANTGELFF.

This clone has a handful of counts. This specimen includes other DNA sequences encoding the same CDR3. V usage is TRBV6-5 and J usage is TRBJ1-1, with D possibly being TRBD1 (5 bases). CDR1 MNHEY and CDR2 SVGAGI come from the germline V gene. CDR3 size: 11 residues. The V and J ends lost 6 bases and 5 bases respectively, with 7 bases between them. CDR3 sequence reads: CASRQGTEAFF. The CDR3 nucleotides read TGTGCCAGCAGGCAGGGTACTGAAGCTTTCTTT.

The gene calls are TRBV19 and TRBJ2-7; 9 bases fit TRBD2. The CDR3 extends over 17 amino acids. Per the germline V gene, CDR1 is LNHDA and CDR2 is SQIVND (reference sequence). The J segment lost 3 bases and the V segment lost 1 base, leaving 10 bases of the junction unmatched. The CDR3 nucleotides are TGTGCCAGTAGTATAGTAACCGGGACTAGCAAGAGCTACGAGCAGTACTTC. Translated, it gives CASSIVTGTSKSYEQYF.

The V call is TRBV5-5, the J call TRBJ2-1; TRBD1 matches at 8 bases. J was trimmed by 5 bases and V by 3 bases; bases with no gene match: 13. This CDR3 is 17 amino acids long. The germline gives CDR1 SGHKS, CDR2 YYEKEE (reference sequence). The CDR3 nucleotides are TGTGCCAGCAGCTGGTCTTACCGGGACAGGTCTAACAATGAGCAGTTCTTC. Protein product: CASSWSYRDRSNNEQFF.

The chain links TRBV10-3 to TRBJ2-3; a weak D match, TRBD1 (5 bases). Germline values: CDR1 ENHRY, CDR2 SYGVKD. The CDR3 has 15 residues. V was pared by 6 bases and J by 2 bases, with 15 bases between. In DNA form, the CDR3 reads TGTGCCATCAGGGAGAGACAGACACACACAGATACGCAGTATTTT. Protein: CAIRERQTHTDTQYF.

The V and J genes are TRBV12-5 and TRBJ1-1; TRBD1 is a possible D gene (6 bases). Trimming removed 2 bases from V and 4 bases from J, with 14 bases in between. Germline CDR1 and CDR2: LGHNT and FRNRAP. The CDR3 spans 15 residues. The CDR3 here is CASGLNRAFGTEAFF. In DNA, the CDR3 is TGTGCTAGTGGTTTGAACAGGGCTTTCGGCACTGAAGCTTTCTTT.

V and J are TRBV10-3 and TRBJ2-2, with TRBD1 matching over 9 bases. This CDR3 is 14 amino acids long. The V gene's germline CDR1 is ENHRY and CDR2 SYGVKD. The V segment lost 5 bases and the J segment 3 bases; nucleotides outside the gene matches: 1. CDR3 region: CAISRTGDTGELFF. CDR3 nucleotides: TGTGCCATCAGTCGGACAGGGGACACCGGGGAGCTGTTTTTT.

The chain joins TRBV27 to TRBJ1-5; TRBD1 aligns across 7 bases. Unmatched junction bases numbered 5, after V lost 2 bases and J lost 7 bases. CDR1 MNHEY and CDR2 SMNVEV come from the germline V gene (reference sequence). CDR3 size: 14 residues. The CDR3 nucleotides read TGTGCCAGCAGTTTACAGGGGGGCGGCCAGCCCCAGCATTTT. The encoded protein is CASSLQGGGQPQHF.

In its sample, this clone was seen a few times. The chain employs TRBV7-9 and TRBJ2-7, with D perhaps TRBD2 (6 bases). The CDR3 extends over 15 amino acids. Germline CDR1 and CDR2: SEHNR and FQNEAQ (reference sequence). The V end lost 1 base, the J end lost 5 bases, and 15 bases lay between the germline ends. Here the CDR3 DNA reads TGTGCCAGCAGCTTAGTTTGGCAGGGAGGTAACGAGCAGTACTTC. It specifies CASSLVWQGGNEQYF.

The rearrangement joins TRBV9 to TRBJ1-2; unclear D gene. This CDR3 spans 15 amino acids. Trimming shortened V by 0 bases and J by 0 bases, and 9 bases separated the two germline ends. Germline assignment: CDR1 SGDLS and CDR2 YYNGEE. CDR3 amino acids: CASSVGGNSNYGYTF. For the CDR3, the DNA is TGTGCCAGCAGCGTAGGAGGGAATTCTAACTATGGCTACACCTTC.

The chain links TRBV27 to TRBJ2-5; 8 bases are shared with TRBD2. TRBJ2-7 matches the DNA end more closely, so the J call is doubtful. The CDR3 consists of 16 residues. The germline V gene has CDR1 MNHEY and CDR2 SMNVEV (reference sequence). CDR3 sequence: CASSLAAGASSYEQYF. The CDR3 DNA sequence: TGTGCCAGCAGTTTAGCAGCGGGGGCGTCCTCCTACGAGCAGTACTTC.

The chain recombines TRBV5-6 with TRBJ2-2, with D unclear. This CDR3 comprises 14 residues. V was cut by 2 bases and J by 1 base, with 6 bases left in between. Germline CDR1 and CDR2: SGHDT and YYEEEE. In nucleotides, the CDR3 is TGTGCCAGCAGCTTCAACAGGAACACCGGGGAGCTGTTTTTT. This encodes CASSFNRNTGELFF.

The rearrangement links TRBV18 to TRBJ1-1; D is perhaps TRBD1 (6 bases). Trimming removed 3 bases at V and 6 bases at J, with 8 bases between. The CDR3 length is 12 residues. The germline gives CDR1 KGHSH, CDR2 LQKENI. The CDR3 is CASSPRQAEAFF. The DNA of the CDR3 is TGTGCCAGCTCACCCCGACAGGCTGAAGCTTTCTTT.

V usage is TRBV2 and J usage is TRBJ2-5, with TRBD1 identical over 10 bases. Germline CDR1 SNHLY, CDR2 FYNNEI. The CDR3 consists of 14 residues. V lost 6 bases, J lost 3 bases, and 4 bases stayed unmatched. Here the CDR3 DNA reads TGTGCCAGCAGCTCCGGGACAGGGGAAGAGACCCAGTACTTC. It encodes CASSSGTGEETQYF.